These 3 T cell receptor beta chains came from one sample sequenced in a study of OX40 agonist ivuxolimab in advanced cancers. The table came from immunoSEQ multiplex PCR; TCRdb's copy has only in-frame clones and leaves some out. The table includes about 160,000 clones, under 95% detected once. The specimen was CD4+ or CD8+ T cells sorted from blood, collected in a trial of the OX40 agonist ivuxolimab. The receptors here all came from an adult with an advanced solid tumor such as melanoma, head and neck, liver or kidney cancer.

Here the CDR3 DNA reads TGTGCCAGCAGCTTGGTAGAAGGACTCCTTAATGAAAAACTGTTTTTT. It is translated as CASSLVEGLLNEKLFF. The chain combines TRBV5-8 with TRBJ1-4; D not certain. The germline V gene has CDR1 SGHTS and CDR2 YDEGEE. The CDR3 has 16 residues. Deletions cut 0 bases from V and 4 bases from J, with 13 bases between.

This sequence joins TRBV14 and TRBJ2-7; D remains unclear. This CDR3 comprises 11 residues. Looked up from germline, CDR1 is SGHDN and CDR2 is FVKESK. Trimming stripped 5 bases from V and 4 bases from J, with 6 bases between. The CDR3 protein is CASSARYEQYF. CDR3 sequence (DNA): TGTGCCAGCAGCGCCCGATACGAGCAGTACTTC.

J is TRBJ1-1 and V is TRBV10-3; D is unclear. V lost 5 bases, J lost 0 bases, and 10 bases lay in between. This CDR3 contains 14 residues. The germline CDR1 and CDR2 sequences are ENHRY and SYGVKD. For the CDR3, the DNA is TGTGCCATCAGTTCGGGGAAAATGAACACTGAAGCTTTCTTT. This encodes CAISSGKMNTEAFF.